This is a list of T cell receptor beta chains from one sample in a study of T cell responses to AZD1222 COVID-19 vaccine. The data were produced by immunoSEQ multiplex PCR, yet TCRdb's version contains in-frame clones alone and is incomplete. The table includes 200,000 to 300,000 clones, approximately 95% detected once. Specimen: peripheral blood, collected on day 0 of AZD1222 vaccination. These receptors were taken from an adult in good health. The CDR3 runs from the conserved cysteine through the conserved F or W. A D gene is named only where the DNA matches it firmly. Clone size is not always given. Where it is, it says once, few, many or a class for expanded clones.

d_call: -; v_call: TRBV27; cdr3_length: 14; clone_size: -; j_call: TRBJ1-1; cdr3_aa: CASSFTGSNTEAFF; cdr3_nt: TGTGCCAGCAGTTTTACAGGTAGCAACACTGAAGCTTTCTTT
d_call: TRBD2; v_call: TRBV3-1/TRBV3-2; cdr3_length: 13; clone_size: -; j_call: TRBJ2-5; cdr3_aa: CASSLRRGAPQYF; cdr3_nt: TGTGCCAGCAGCCTCCGGCGGGGGGCCCCCCAGTACTTC
d_call: -; v_call: TRBV19; cdr3_length: 17; clone_size: -; j_call: TRBJ1-6; cdr3_aa: CASSRTSGETYNSPLHF; cdr3_nt: TGTGCCAGTTCCCGCACGTCGGGGGAGACCTATAATTCACCCCTCCACTTT
d_call: -; v_call: TRBV18; cdr3_length: 14; clone_size: -; j_call: TRBJ2-7; cdr3_aa: CASSPLGRSYEQYF; cdr3_nt: TGTGCCAGCTCGCCGCTAGGCCGATCCTACGAGCAGTACTTC
d_call: -; v_call: TRBV11-2; cdr3_length: 13; clone_size: -; j_call: TRBJ1-1; cdr3_aa: CASSQSLNTEAFF; cdr3_nt: TGTGCCAGCAGTCAGTCGCTGAACACTGAAGCTTTCTTT
d_call: -; v_call: TRBV4-1; cdr3_length: 14; clone_size: few; j_call: TRBJ2-2; cdr3_aa: CASSLAVFTGELFF; cdr3_nt: TGCGCCAGCAGCCTAGCGGTTTTCACCGGGGAGCTGTTTTTT
d_call: -; v_call: TRBV11-1; cdr3_length: 12; clone_size: -; j_call: TRBJ1-5; cdr3_aa: CASSVGSGPQHF; cdr3_nt: TGTGCCAGCAGCGTCGGGTCGGGGCCCCAGCATTTT
d_call: -; v_call: TRBV18; cdr3_length: 15; clone_size: once; j_call: TRBJ2-5; cdr3_aa: CASSKGMVLGETQYF; cdr3_nt: TGTGCCAGCTCTAAAGGAATGGTTTTAGGGGAGACCCAGTACTTC
d_call: -; v_call: TRBV10-2; cdr3_length: 13; clone_size: once; j_call: TRBJ2-1; cdr3_aa: CASSRGPYNEQFF; cdr3_nt: TGCGCCAGCAGTCGTGGTCCGTACAATGAGCAGTTCTTC
d_call: -; v_call: TRBV2; cdr3_length: 12; clone_size: -; j_call: TRBJ1-2; cdr3_aa: CASSQGTRGYTF; cdr3_nt: TGTGCCAGCAGCCAAGGTACAAGAGGCTACACCTTC
d_call: TRBD2; v_call: TRBV5-4; cdr3_length: 12; clone_size: -; j_call: TRBJ2-3; cdr3_aa: CASKRDTDTQYF; cdr3_nt: TGTGCCAGCAAGCGGGACACAGATACGCAGTATTTT
d_call: -; v_call: TRBV2; cdr3_length: 13; clone_size: -; j_call: TRBJ2-2; cdr3_aa: CASSATRPGELFF; cdr3_nt: TGTGCCAGCAGTGCGACTAGACCCGGGGAGCTGTTTTTT
d_call: -; v_call: TRBV7-9; cdr3_length: 12; clone_size: -; j_call: TRBJ1-4; cdr3_aa: CASSTAGEKLFF; cdr3_nt: TGTGCCAGCAGCACAGCTGGGGAAAAACTGTTTTTT
d_call: TRBD1; v_call: TRBV5-1; cdr3_length: 14; clone_size: once; j_call: TRBJ1-4; cdr3_aa: CASSSGQGGEKLFF; cdr3_nt: TGCGCCAGCAGCTCCGGACAGGGCGGTGAAAAACTGTTTTTT
d_call: -; v_call: TRBV20-1; cdr3_length: 11; clone_size: -; j_call: TRBJ2-1; cdr3_aa: CSARVGGGKFF; cdr3_nt: TGCAGTGCTAGAGTTGGTGGCGGCAAGTTCTTC
d_call: TRBD1; v_call: TRBV5-6; cdr3_length: 13; clone_size: once; j_call: TRBJ2-7; cdr3_aa: CASSWDRTYEQYF; cdr3_nt: TGTGCCAGCAGCTGGGACAGAACCTACGAGCAGTACTTC